This T cell receptor beta chain was sequenced in a study of blood T cell repertoires in COVID-19. Clones were read by immunoSEQ multiplex PCR, and TCRdb kept only the in-frame ones, dropping some. This sample yields 300,000 to 350,000 clones, of which almost 90% are seen a single time; about 6.7% belongs to the top ten. Germline V gives CDR1 LNHDA, CDR2 SQIVND (reference sequence). This CDR3 spans 16 amino acids. The V and J ends lost 7 bases and 5 bases, in that order; junction bases with no gene match: 11. This clone was seen only once. The V call is TRBV19, the J call TRBJ1-5; 10 nucleotides agree with TRBD1. The source material was peripheral blood. The TCR comes from a woman aged 65 to 85 with COVID-19, enrolled during active disease. The CDR3 protein is CASTGQGRRLDQPQHF. CDR3 DNA: TGTGCCAGTACGGGACAGGGGCGACGTTTGGATCAGCCCCAGCATTTT.